This T cell receptor (beta chain) was documented in a study of T-cell memory formation after mild COVID-19. Study-wide background: The TCR clusters were mostly specific to one donor. Study-level results: The finding that pre-infection memory included some responding clones suggested that cross-reactive memory joined.

This clonotype was seen many times. Its antigen is not identified. At one end the junction does not follow the germline gene, possibly because of a read error. This CDR3 has 11 residues. Germline values: CDR1 SGHVS, CDR2 FQNEAQ. UMIs and sample barcodes were carried by the TCR alpha and TCR beta cDNA libraries that 5'RACE produced using constant-segment primers. TCRdb fed the 5' RACE reads into MiXCR, producing one record per CDR3 protein. The table records 120,000 to 150,000 distinct CDR3 sequences, 14% of them present only once. V is TRBV7-8 and J is TRBJ2-1, with D perhaps matching TRBD1 (6 bases). The source of this sequence is an adult woman who had mild COVID-19 (a few samples of this study predate the infection). Cell type and time point are not known. The sequenced material came from PBMCs or a T cell subset sorted from them (not recorded which). The CDR3, as DNA: TGTGCCAGCAGCTGGGGACATTCCTGGATCTTC. Protein product: CASSWGHSWIF.